The source of this T cell receptor (beta chain) is a study of cytomegalovirus exposure and HLA in healthy donors. The CDR3 length is 14 residues. V trimming: 4 bases; J trimming: 7 bases; junction bases outside the gene matches: 10. Germline V gene sequence: CDR1 SGHRS, CDR2 YFSETQ. For this clone: What it binds is not known.

Assay: immunoSEQ multiplex PCR; the TCRdb copy retains only in-frame clones and omits some. In the table there are about 130,000 clones, about 80% of which are singletons. Whole-study findings and limits: There were some public TCRs occurring in many donors, but most TCR sequences were rare. A few chains tied to CMV proved CMV antigen-specific in vitro.

The sequenced material came from PBMCs. The sequence was collected from a man aged 25-45 years in good health and CMV-seropositive. V is TRBV5-1 and J is TRBJ2-7; 8 bases are a match to TRBD1. The CDR3 region has the DNA TGCGCCAGCAGCACGGGACAGGTACCAGGGGAGCAGTACTTC. Its translation: CASSTGQVPGEQYF. Together with reference TRBV5-1 and TRBJ2-7, the CDR3 gives the full variable domain: KAGVTQTPRYLIKTRGQQVTLSCSPISGHRSVSWYQQTPGQGLQFLFEYFSETQRNKGNFPGRFSGRQFSNSRSEMNVSTLELGDSALYLCASSTGQVPGEQYFGPGTRLTVT.